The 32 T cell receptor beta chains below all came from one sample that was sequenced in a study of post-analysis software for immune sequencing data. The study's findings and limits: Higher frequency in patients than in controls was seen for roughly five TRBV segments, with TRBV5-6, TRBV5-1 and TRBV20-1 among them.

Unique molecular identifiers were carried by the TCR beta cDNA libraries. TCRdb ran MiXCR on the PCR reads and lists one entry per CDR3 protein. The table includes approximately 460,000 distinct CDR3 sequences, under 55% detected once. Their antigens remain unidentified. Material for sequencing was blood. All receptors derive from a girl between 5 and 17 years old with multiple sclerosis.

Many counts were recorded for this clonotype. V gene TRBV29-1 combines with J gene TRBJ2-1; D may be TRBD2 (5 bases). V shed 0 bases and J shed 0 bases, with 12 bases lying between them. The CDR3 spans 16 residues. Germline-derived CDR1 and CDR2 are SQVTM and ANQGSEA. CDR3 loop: CSVEDRGISSYNEQFF. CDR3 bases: TGCAGCGTTGAAGATCGAGGGATTAGCTCCTACAATGAGCAGTTCTTC.

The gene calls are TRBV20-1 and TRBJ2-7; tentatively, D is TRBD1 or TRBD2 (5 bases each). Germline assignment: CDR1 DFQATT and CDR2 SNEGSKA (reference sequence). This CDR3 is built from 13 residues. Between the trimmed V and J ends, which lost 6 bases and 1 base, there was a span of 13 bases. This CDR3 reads CSAGETRSYEQYF. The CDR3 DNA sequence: TGCAGTGCGGGGGAAACAAGGTCCTACGAGCAGTACTTC.

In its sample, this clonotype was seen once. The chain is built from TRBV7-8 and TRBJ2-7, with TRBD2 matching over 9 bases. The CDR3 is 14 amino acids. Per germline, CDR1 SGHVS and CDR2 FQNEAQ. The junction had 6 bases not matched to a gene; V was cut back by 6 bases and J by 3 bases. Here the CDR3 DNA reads TGTGCCAGCAGTAAGAGGACTAGCGACTACGAGCAGTACTTC. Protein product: CASSKRTSDYEQYF.

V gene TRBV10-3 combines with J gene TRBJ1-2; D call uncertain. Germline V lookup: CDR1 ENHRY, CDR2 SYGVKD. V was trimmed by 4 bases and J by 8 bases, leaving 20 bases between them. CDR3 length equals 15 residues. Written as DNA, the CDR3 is TGTGCCATCAGTGCCACAGACGGTGACGCCTACGGCTACACCTTC. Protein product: CAISATDGDAYGYTF.

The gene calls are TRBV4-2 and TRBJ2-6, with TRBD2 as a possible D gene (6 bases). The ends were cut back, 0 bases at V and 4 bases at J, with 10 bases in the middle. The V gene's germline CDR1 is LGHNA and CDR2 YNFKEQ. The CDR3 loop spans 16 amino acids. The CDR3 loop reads CASSQDREHGANVLTF. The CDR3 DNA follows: TGTGCCAGCAGCCAAGATCGGGAGCACGGGGCCAACGTCCTGACTTTC.

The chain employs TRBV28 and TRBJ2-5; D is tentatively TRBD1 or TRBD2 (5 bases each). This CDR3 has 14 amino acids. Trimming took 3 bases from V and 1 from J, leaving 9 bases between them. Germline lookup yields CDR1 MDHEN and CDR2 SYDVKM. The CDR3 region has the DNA TGTGCCAGCAGTTTGAGGGACGGCCAAGAGACCCAGTACTTC. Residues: CASSLRDGQETQYF.

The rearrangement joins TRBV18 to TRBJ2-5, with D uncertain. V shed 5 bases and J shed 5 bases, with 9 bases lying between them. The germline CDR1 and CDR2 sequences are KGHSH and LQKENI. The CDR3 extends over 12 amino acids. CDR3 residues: CASSSQAETQYF. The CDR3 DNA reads TGTGCCAGCTCATCCCAAGCCGAGACCCAGTACTTC.

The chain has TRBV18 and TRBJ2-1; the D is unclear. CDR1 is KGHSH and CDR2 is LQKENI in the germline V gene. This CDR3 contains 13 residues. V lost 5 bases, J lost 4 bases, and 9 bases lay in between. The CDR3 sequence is CASSATLYNEQFF. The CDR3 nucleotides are TGTGCCAGCTCAGCGACTTTATACAATGAGCAGTTCTTC.

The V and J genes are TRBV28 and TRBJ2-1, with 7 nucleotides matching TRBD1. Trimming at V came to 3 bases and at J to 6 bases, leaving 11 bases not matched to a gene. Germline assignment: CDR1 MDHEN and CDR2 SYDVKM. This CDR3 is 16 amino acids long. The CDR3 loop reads CASSLLGRQGLNEQFF. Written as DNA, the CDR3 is TGTGCCAGCAGTTTGCTTGGGAGACAGGGCCTCAATGAGCAGTTCTTC.

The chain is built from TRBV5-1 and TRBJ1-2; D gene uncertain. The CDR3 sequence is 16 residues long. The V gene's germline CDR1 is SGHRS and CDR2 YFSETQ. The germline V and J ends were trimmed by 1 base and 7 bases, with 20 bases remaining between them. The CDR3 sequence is CASSLFSGPGGSGYTF. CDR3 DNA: TGCGCCAGCAGCTTGTTTTCAGGCCCGGGAGGGAGTGGCTACACCTTC.

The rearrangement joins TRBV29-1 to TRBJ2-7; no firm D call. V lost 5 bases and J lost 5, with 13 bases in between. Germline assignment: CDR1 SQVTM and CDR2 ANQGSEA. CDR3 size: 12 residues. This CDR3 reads CSVQRGSHEQYF. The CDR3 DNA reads TGCAGCGTTCAACGAGGATCTCACGAGCAGTACTTC.

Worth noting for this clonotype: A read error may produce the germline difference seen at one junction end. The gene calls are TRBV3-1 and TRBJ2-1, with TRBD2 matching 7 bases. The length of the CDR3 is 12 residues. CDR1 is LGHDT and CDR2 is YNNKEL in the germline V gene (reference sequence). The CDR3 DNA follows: TGTGCCAGCAGCCCCCCGGCGGGGGAGCGGTTCTTC. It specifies CASSPPAGERFF.

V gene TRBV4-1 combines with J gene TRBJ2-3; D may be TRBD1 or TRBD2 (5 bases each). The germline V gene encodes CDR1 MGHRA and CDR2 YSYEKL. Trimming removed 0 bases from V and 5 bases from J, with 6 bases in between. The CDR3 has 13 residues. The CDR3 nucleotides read TGCGCCAGCAGCCAAGATGGGGGAGATACGCAGTATTTT. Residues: CASSQDGGDTQYF.

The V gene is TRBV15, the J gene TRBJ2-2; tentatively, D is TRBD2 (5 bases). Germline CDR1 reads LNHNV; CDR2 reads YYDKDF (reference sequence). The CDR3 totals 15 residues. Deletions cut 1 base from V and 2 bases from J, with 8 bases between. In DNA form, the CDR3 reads TGTGCCACCAGCAGAGGTGGAGGTAACACCGGGGAGCTGTTTTTT. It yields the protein CATSRGGGNTGELFF.

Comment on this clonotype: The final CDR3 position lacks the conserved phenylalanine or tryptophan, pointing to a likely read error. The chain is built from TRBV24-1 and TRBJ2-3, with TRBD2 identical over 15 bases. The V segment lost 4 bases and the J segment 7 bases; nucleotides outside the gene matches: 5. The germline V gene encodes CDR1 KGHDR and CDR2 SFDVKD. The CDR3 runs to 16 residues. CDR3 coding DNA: TGTGCCACCAGTGACCCGGGACTAGCGGGAGGTAATACGCAGTATTGT. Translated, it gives CATSDPGLAGGNTQYC.

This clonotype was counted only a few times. CDR3 amino acids: CASTPKPGLAGNGEQYF. CDR3 nucleotides: TGTGCCAGCACCCCTAAACCGGGACTAGCGGGGAATGGCGAGCAGTACTTC. The chain couples TRBV28 to TRBJ2-7, with 13 bases fitting TRBD2. Germline V gives CDR1 MDHEN, CDR2 SYDVKM. Trimming took 7 bases from V and 6 from J; bases not matched to a gene: 15. The CDR3 covers 17 residues. Using reference TRBV28 and TRBJ2-7 for the parts outside the CDR3, the full variable domain is DVKVTQSSRYLVKRTGEKVFLECVQDMDHENMFWYRQDPGLGLRLIYFSYDVKMKEKGDIPEGYSVSREKKERFSLILESASTNQTSMYLCASTPKPGLAGNGEQYFGPGTRLTVT.

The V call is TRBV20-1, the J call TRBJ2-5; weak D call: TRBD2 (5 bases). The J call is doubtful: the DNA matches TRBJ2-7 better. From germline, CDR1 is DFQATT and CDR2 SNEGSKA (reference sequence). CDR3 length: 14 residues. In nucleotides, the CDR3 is TGCAGTGTTATGGCCTCCGGGATCCAATACGAGCAGTACTTC. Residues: CSVMASGIQYEQYF.

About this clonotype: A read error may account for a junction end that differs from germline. CDR3 protein: CASSPPGASSCNEQFF. The CDR3, as DNA: TGTGCCAGCAGCCCTCCGGGGGCGAGCTCCTGCAATGAGCAGTTCTTC. This sequence joins TRBV7-6 and TRBJ2-1; possibly TRBD1 or TRBD2 for D (6 bases each). The CDR3 runs 16 residues. Germline loops: CDR1 SGHVS, CDR2 FNYEAQ.

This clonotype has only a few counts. In DNA, the CDR3 is TGTGCCAGCAGTTACTCCCCGGGAGAGGGGGCCCAGTACTTC. Translation gives CASSYSPGEGAQYF. This sequence joins TRBV6-6 and TRBJ2-7; D might be TRBD1 (7 bases). The V end lost 0 bases, the J end lost 10 bases, and 16 bases lay between the germline ends. Looked up from germline, CDR1 is MNHNY and CDR2 is SVGAGI (reference sequence). This CDR3 region has 14 residues.

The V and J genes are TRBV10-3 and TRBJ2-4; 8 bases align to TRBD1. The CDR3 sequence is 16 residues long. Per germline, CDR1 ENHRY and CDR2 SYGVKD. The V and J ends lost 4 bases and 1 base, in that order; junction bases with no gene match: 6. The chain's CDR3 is CAISGIRGPAKNIQYF. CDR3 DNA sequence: TGTGCCATCAGTGGGATCAGGGGGCCTGCCAAAAACATTCAGTACTTC.

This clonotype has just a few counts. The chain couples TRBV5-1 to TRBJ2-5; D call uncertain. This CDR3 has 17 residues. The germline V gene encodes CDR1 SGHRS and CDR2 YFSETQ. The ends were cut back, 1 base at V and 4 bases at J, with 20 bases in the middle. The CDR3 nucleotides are TGCGCCAGCAGCTTGTTAGCCCTCGGGTTCTCGCCAGAGACCCAGTACTTC. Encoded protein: CASSLLALGFSPETQYF.

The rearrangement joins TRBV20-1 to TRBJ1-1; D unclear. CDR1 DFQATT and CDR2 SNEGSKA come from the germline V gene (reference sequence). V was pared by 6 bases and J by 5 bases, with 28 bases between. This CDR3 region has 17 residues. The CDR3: CSAPIRGNGLSRTEAFF. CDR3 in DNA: TGCAGTGCCCCAATACGGGGAAATGGCCTGAGTAGAACTGAAGCTTTCTTT.

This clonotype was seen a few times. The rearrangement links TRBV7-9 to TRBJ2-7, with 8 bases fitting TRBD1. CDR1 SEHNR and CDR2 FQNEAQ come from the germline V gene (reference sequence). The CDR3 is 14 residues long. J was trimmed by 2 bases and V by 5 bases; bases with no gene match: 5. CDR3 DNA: TGTGCCAGCAGCCGCCCGGACAGGGCCTACGAGCAGTACTTC. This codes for CASSRPDRAYEQYF.

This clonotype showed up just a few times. CDR3 sequence: CASSLVHSTDTQYF. Written as DNA, the CDR3 is TGTGCCAGCAGCTTGGTCCACAGCACAGATACGCAGTATTTT. The chain has TRBV5-5 and TRBJ2-3; D uncertain. The V gene's germline CDR1 is SGHKS and CDR2 YYEKEE (reference sequence). This CDR3 is built from 14 residues. The ends were cut back, 0 bases at V and 0 bases at J, with 5 bases in the middle. Full variable domain (missing parts from reference TRBV5-5 and TRBJ2-3): DAGVTQSPTHLIKTRGQQVTLRCSPISGHKSVSWYQQVLGQGPQFIFQYYEKEERGRGNFPDRFSARQFPNYSSELNVNALLLGDSALYLCASSLVHSTDTQYFGPGTRLTVL.

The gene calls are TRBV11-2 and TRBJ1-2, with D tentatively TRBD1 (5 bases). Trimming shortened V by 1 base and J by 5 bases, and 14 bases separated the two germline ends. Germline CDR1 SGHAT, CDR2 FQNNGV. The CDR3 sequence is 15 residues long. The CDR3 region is CASSLGSLAGYGYTF. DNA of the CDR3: TGTGCCAGCAGCTTAGGTTCCCTGGCAGGGTATGGCTACACCTTC.

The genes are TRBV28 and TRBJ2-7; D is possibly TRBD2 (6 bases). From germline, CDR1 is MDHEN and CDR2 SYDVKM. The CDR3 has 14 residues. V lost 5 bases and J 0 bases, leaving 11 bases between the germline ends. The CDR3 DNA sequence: TGTGCCAGCAGTCCCCTGGGGGGCTCCTACGAGCAGTACTTC. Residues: CASSPLGGSYEQYF.

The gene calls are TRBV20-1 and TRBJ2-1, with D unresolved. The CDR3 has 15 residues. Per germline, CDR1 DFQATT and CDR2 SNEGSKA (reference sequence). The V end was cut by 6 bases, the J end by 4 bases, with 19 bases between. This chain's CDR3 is CSAPDSQRSYNEQFF. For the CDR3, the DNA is TGCAGTGCGCCCGATTCGCAGAGATCGTACAATGAGCAGTTCTTC.

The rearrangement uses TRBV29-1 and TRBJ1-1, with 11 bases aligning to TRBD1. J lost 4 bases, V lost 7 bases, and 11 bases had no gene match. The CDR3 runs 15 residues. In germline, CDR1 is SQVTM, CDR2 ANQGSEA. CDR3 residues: CSATPGQGAITEAFF. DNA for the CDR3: TGCAGCGCCACCCCCGGACAGGGGGCAATCACTGAAGCTTTCTTT. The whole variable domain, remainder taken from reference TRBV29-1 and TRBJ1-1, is SAVISQKPSRDICQRGTSLTIQCQVDSQVTMMFWYRQQPGQSLTLIATANQGSEATYESGFVIDKFPISRPNLTFSTLTVSNMSPEDSSIYLCSATPGQGAITEAFFGQGTRLTVV.

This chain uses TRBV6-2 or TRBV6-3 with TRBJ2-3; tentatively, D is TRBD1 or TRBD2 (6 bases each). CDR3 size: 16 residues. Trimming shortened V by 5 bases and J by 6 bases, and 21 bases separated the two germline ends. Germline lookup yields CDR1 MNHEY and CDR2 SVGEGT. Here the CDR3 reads CASSPSGVLRGDTQYF. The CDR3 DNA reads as TGTGCCAGCAGTCCCTCGGGGGTCCTGAGGGGGGATACGCAGTATTTT.

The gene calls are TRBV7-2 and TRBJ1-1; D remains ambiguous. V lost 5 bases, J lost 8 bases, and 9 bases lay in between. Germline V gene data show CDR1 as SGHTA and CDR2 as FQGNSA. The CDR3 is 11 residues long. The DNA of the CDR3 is TGTGCCAGCAGCCTGAGACGAGAAGCTTTCTTT. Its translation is CASSLRREAFF.

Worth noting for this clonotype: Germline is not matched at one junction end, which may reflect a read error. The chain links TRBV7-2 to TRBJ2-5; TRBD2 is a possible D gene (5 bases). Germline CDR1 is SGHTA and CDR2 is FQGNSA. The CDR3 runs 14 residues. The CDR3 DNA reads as TGTGCCTGCAGCTTAGGCGGGCAGCAAGAGACCCAGTACTTC. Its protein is CACSLGGQQETQYF. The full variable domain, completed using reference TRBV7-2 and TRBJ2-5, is GAGVSQSPSNKVTEKGKDVELRCDPISGHTALYWYRQSLGQGLEFLIYFQGNSAPDKSGLPSDRFSAERTGGSVSTLTIQRTQQEDSAVYLCACSLGGQQETQYFGPGTRLLVL.

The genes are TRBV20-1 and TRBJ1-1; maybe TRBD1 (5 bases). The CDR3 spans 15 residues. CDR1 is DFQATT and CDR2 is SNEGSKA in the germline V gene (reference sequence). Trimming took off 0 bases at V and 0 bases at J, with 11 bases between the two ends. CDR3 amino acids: CSARDLGAMNTEAFF. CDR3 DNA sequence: TGCAGTGCTAGAGATCTCGGGGCCATGAACACTGAAGCTTTCTTT.